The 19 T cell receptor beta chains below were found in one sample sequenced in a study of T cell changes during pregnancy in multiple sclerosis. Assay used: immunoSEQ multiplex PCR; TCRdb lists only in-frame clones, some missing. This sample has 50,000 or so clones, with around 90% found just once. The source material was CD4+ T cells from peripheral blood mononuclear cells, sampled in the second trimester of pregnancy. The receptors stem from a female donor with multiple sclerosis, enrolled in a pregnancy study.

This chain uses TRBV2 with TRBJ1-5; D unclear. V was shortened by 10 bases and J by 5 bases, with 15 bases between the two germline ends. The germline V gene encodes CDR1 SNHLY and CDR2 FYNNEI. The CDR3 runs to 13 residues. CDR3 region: CATSKEEDQPQHF. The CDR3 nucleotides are TGTGCCACATCAAAAGAGGAAGATCAGCCCCAGCATTTT.

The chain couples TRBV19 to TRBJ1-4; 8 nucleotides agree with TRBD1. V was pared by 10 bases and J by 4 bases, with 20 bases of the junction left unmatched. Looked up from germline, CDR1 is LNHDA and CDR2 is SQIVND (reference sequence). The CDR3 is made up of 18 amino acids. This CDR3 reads CANKTGAEASDHNEKLFF. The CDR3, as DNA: TGTGCCAACAAGACAGGGGCCGAAGCGTCTGATCATAATGAAAAACTGTTTTTT.

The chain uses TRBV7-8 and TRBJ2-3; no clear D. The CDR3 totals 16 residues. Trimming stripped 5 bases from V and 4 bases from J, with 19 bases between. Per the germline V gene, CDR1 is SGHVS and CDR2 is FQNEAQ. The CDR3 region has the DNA TGTGCCAGCAGCCCGCGTATCGGAGCCCGAGCAGATACGCAGTATTTT. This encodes CASSPRIGARADTQYF.

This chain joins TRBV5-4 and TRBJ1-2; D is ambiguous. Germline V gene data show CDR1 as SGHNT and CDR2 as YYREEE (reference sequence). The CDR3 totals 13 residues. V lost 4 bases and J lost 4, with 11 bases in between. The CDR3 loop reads CASSRDKGYGYTF. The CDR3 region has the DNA TGTGCCAGCAGCCGGGATAAGGGCTATGGCTACACCTTC.

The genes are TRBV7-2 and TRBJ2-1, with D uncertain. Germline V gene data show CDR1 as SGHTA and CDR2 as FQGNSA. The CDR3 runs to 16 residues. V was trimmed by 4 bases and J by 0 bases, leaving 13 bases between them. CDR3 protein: CASSSDWSSSYNEQFF. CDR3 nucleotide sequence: TGTGCCAGCAGCTCCGACTGGTCGAGCTCCTACAATGAGCAGTTCTTC. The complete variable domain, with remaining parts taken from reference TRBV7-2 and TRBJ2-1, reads GAGVSQSPSNKVTEKGKDVELRCDPISGHTALYWYRQSLGQGLEFLIYFQGNSAPDKSGLPSDRFSAERTGGSVSTLTIQRTQQEDSAVYLCASSSDWSSSYNEQFFGPGTRLTVL.

The CDR3 DNA follows: TGTGCCAGCAGCTTAGACCGGGGGGGGTTCCACGAGCAGTACTTC. This translates into CASSLDRGGFHEQYF. The chain joins TRBV11-2 to TRBJ2-7; TRBD2 agrees at 8 bases. J lost 5 bases, V lost 0 bases, and 6 bases had no gene match. CDR1 and CDR2 from the germline V gene are SGHAT and FQNNGV. The CDR3 runs 15 residues.

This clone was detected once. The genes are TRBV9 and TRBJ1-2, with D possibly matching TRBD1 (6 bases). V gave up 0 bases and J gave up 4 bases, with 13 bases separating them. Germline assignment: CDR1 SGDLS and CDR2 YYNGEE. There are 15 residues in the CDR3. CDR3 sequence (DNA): TGTGCCAGCAGCGTAGACGCAGGGGAGAGCTATGGCTACACCTTC. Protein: CASSVDAGESYGYTF.

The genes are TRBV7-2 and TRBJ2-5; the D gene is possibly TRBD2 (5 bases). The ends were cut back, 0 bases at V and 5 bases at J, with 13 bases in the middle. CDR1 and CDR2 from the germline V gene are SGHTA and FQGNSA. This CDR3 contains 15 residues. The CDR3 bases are TGTGCCAGCAGCTTAGCCCCCCGAGGGAGCGAGACCCAGTACTTC. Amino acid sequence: CASSLAPRGSETQYF.

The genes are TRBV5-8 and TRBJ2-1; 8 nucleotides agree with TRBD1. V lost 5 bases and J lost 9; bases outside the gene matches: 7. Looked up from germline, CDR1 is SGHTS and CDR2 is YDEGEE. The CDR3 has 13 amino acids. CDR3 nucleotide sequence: TGTGCCAGCAGAAGGACAGGGAACGTTGAGCAGTTCTTC. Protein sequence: CASRRTGNVEQFF.

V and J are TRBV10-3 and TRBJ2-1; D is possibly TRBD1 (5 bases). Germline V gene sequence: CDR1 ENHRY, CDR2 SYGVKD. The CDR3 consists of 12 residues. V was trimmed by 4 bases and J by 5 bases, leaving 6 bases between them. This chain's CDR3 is CAISGTNNEQFF. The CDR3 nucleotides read TGTGCCATCAGTGGGACAAACAATGAGCAGTTCTTC.

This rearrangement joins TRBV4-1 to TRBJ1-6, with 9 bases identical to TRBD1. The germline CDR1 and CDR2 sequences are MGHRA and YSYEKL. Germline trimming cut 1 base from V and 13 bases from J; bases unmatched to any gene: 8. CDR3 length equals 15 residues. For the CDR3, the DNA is TGCGCCAGCAGCCAAGCTCCCGGGACAGGGATGCCCCTCCACTTT. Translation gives CASSQAPGTGMPLHF.

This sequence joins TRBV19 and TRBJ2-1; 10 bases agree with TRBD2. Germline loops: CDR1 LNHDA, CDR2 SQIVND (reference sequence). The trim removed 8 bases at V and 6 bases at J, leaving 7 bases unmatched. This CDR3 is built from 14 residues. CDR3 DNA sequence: TGTGCCAGTTCCGTTAGCGGGGGGTCCAATGAGCAGTTCTTC. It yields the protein CASSVSGGSNEQFF.

The CDR3 nucleotides are TGTGCCAGCATCGGCGGGGGGCCGGCTTTCTTT. Translation gives CASIGGGPAFF. This chain connects TRBV2 to TRBJ1-1, with D perhaps TRBD1 (6 bases). Germline V gene sequence: CDR1 SNHLY, CDR2 FYNNEI. The germline V and J ends were trimmed by 7 bases and 11 bases, with 14 bases remaining between them. The CDR3 runs to 11 residues. The full variable domain, with the rest looked up from reference TRBV2 and TRBJ1-1, is EPEVTQTPSHQVTQMGQEVILRCVPISNHLYFYWYRQILGQKVEFLVSFYNNEISEKSEIFDDQFSVERPDGSNFTLKIRSTKLEDSAMYFCASIGGGPAFFGQGTRLTVV.

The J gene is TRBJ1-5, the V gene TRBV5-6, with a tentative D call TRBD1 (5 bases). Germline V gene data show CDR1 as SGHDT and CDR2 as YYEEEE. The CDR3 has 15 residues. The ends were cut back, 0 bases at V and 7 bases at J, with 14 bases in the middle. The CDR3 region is CASSLAVGGGQPQHF. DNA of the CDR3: TGTGCCAGCAGCTTGGCTGTGGGGGGAGGACAGCCCCAGCATTTT.

CDR3 nucleotide sequence: TGTGCCGGAAGGACAGCCATGAACACTGAAGCTTTCTTT. Translated: CAGRTAMNTEAFF. V usage is TRBV6-1 and J usage is TRBJ1-1, with D possibly TRBD1 on 6 matching bases. V lost 11 bases and J 0 bases, leaving 13 bases between the germline ends. CDR1 and CDR2 (germline): MNHNS, SASEGT. This CDR3 region has 13 residues.

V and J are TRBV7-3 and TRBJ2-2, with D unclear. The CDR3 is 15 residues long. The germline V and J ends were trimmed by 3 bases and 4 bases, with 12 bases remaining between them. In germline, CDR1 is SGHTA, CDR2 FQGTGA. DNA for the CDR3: TGTGCCAGCAGCTTTTCCGTCCCCCCCACCGGGGAGCTGTTTTTT. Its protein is CASSFSVPPTGELFF. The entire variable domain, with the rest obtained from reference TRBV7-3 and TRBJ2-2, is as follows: GAGVSQTPSNKVTEKGKYVELRCDPISGHTALYWYRQSLGQGPEFLIYFQGTGAADDSGLPNDRFFAVRPEGSVSTLKIQRTERGDSAVYLCASSFSVPPTGELFFGEGSRLTVL.

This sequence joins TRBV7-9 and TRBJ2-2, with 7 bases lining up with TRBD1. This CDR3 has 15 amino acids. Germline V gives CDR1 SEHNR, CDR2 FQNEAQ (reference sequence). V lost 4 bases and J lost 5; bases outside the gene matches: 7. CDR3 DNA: TGTGCCAGCAGCTCACCGGACAGGAAGACCGGGGAGCTGTTTTTT. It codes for CASSSPDRKTGELFF. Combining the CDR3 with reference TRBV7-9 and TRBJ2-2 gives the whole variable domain DTGVSQNPRHKITKRGQNVTFRCDPISEHNRLYWYRQTLGQGPEFLTYFQNEAQLEKSRLLSDRFSAERPKGSFSTLEIQRTEQGDSAMYLCASSSPDRKTGELFFGEGSRLTVL.

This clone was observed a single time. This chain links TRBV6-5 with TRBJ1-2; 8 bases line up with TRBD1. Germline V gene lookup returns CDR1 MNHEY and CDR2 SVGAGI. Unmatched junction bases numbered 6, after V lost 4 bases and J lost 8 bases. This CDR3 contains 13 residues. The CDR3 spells CASSSTGAEGYTF. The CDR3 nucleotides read TGTGCCAGCAGTTCGACAGGGGCTGAAGGCTACACCTTC.

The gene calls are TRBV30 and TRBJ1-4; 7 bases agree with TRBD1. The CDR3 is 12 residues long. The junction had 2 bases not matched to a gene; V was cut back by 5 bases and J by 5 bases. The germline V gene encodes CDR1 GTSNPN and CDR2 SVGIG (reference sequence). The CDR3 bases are TGTGCCTGGTCGGACAGGAATGAAAAACTGTTTTTT. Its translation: CAWSDRNEKLFF.